This T cell receptor beta chain was sequenced during a study of T cell responses to AZD1222 COVID-19 vaccine. V shed 3 bases and J shed 0 bases, with 12 bases lying between them. CDR1 is KGHSH, CDR2 LQKENI, per germline. The CDR3 covers 16 residues. Worth noting for this clone: Its target is not known.

The method was immunoSEQ multiplex PCR; TCRdb's version includes in-frame clones alone and lacks a portion of them. The sample records 140,000 to 150,000 clones, 82% being singletons. Notes on the study in general: Donors were mostly white British, more females; clonal diversity possibly underestimated. Researchers took repertoire samples only after the peak T cell response had come.

The rearrangement joins TRBV18 to TRBJ1-3; D may be TRBD1 (5 bases). This TCR derives from an adult in good health. This material consisted of peripheral blood, taken on day 0 of MenACWY control vaccination. The CDR3 loop reads CASSPTGLYSGNTIYF. CDR3 bases: TGTGCCAGCTCACCTACAGGTCTATACTCTGGAAACACCATATATTTT.